Sequencing of this T cell receptor beta chain was carried out in a study of metastatic and nonmetastatic thyroid tumors (dated by TCRdb to about 2020). Regarding the complete study: Repertoires were compared across peripheral blood and tumor or nodule tissue samples from malignant and benign thyroid patients.

Before undergoing thyroid surgery, none of the patients had been given any kind of treatment. Using T-cell receptor beta sequencing, the study looked back at clinical samples from patients collected from about 2011 to 2019. The method was PCR. The run used an Illumina HiSeq 4000. The TCR beta-chain CDR3 region of each patient was profiled by high-throughput sequencing. Concerning the study's data processing: CDR3 differences across clinicopathological groups were used to build a classifier for discriminating distant-metastatic papillary thyroid cancer patients. To measure repertoire diversity the researchers used the Shannon index, while the Morisita-Horn index served to gauge how similar the tumor and blood repertoires were. TCRdb cleaned the public reads at Q25 with fastp, built clones with MiXCR and kept in-frame beta chains. TCRdb's processing, not the authors', yielded these V and J calls. The table for this sample lists 30,000 to 35,000 clones; approximately 15% of them were counted only once. The ten top clones hold around 7.5% of the sample.

This clone was picked up many times. Its binding antigen is unknown. The sample holds no much larger clone one base away, and base qualities are not on file. The CDR3 sequence holds 12 residues, the cysteine and phenylalanine included. The only DNA kept is the CDR3, 36 bases in frame from the first base. From the germline V gene, CDR1 is ENHRY and CDR2 is SYGVKD. V and J are truncated by 11 bases and 8 bases respectively, leaving an intervening sequence of 13 bases. General findings and caveats noted by the study authors: In both blood and tumor samples, TCR beta diversity was reported to be significantly higher in malignant tumors than in benign nodules.

The TCR comes from a female donor with papillary thyroid cancer or a benign thyroid nodule (not recorded which). Some clones in this sample may be carry-over from other donors' samples. The rearrangement joined TRBV10-3 to TRBJ1-6, with no confident D gene call. The sample was blood. The DNA is TGTGCCGCTACCTCGGGCGATTCACCCCTCCACTTT. It is translated as CAATSGDSPLHF.